This TCR beta chain derives from a study of cytomegalovirus exposure and HLA in healthy donors. PCR used 60 Vbeta primers and 13 Jbeta primers. Repertoires were generated with immunoSEQ multiplex PCR, while TCRdb's copy carries only in-frame clones and drops some. The table lists some 120,000 clones, less than 20% of them singletons. This clone was seen a handful of times. Trimming removed 6 bases from V and 5 bases from J, with 11 bases in between. This CDR3 spans 13 amino acids. Germline values: CDR1 KGHSH, CDR2 LQKENI. The chain recombines TRBV18 with TRBJ1-5, with D possibly matching TRBD1 (6 bases). This TCR was recovered from a woman aged 18-29 years in good health and CMV-seronegative. The material sequenced was PBMCs. CDR3 coding DNA: TGTGCCAGCTCGTACAACAGGGATCAGCCCCAGCATTTT. Encoded protein: CASSYNRDQPQHF. The full variable domain, completed using reference TRBV18 and TRBJ1-5, is NAGVMQNPRHLVRRRGQEARLRCSPMKGHSHVYWYRQLPEEGLKFMVYLQKENIIDESGMPKERFSAEFPKEGPSILRIQQVVRGDSAAYFCASSYNRDQPQHFGDGTRLSIL.